The sequence of this T cell receptor (beta chain) was determined in a study of T cell responses to AZD1222 COVID-19 vaccine. The table came from immunoSEQ multiplex PCR; TCRdb's copy has only in-frame clones and leaves some out. This sample has around 89,000 clones; approximately 91% occur once, and the top ten carry 22%. In the case of this clone: Antigen unknown.

V lost 5 bases to trimming and J lost 4 bases; unmatched junction nucleotides: 4. The CDR3 is made up of 13 amino acids. Study-wide results and limits: Only a handful of individuals given AZD1222 were seropositive at baseline. Repertoires were obtained solely post-peak T cell response. Among the donors, most were white British and more were female, and clonal diversity was possibly underestimated.

This chain uses TRBV12-3 or TRBV12-4 with TRBJ1-2, with TRBD1 matching over 7 bases. Sequencing was performed on peripheral blood, taken on day 0 of AZD1222 vaccination. The clonotype originates from an adult in good health. The CDR3 nucleotides read TGTGCCAGCAGTAGACAGGGCGGCTATGGCTACACCTTC. Its translation is CASSRQGGYGYTF.